The text below deals with one T cell receptor beta chain. The sort gate was single viable CD3+CD4+CD8-CD45RO+ cells for memory CD4+ T cells. This record comes from a study of memory CD4+ T cells and cytomegalovirus serostatus. TCRdb keeps only in-frame clones here, not all; method: immunoSEQ multiplex PCR. This repertoire shows 50,000 to 65,000 clones, about 73% found once; its top ten account for about 0.79%. The V gene's germline CDR1 is SGHRS and CDR2 YFSETQ. Trimming removed 4 bases from V and 4 bases from J, with 12 bases in between. This CDR3 contains 13 residues. Sequencing was carried out using memory CD4+ T cells from blood. This chain connects TRBV5-1 to TRBJ2-7; perhaps TRBD2 as D (5 bases). The receptor was derived from an adult in good health and CMV-seronegative. The CDR3 reads CASSSRTGYEQYF. The CDR3 region has the DNA TGCGCCAGCAGCAGCCGGACGGGGTACGAGCAGTACTTC.